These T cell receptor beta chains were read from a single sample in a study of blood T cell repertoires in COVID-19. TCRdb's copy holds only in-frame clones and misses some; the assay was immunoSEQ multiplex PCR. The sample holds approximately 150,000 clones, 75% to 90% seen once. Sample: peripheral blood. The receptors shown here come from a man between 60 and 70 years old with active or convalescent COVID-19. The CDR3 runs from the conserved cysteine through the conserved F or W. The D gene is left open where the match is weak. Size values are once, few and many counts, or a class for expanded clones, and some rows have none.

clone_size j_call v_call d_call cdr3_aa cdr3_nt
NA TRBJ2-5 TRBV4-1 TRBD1 CASSQVRDRETQYF TGCGCCAGCAGCCAGGTCCGGGACAGAGAGACCCAGTACTTC
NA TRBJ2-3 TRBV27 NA CASSLWAGGQDTQYF TGTGCCAGCAGTTTATGGGCAGGGGGGCAAGATACGCAGTATTTT
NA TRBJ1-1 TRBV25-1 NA CASTLNTEAFF TGTGCCAGCACCTTGAACACTGAAGCTTTCTTT
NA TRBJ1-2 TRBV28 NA CASNPGDSNYGYTF TGTGCCAGCAATCCGGGAGATTCAAACTATGGCTACACCTTC
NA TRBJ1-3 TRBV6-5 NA CASSTGLSGNTIYF TGTGCCAGCAGTACGGGGTTATCTGGAAACACCATATATTTT
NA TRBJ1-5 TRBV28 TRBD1 CASSLPGTGGNRPQHF TGTGCCAGCAGTCTCCCTGGGACAGGGGGTAATAGGCCCCAGCATTTT
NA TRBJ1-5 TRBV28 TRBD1 CASSHGTEYQPQHF TGTGCCAGCAGCCACGGGACAGAGTATCAGCCCCAGCATTTT
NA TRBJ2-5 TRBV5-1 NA CASSLSGGEETQYF TGCGCCAGCAGCTTGTCCGGAGGGGAGGAGACCCAGTACTTC
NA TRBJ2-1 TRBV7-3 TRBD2 CASPRTRLAGPLSYNEQFF TGTGCCAGCCCTCGGACCCGGCTAGCGGGGCCCCTATCCTACAATGAGCAGTTCTTC
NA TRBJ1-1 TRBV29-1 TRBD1 CSGVGGAGGEAFF TGCAGCGGGGTAGGGGGCGCCGGCGGTGAAGCTTTCTTT
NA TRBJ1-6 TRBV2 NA CASSEADTANSPLHF TGTGCCAGCAGTGAAGCGGATACAGCAAATTCACCCCTCCACTTT
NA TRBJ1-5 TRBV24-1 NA CATSATGGNQPQHF TGTGCCACCAGTGCGACAGGAGGCAATCAGCCCCAGCATTTT
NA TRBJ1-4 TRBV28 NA CASSSQGRNEKLFF TGTGCCAGCAGTTCCCAGGGGCGAAATGAAAAACTGTTTTTT
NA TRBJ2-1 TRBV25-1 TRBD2 CASSGTSSEQFF TGTGCCAGCAGCGGGACTAGCAGTGAGCAGTTCTTC
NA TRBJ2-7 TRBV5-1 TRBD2 CASSLEAGASEQYF TGCGCCAGCAGCTTGGAGGCGGGAGCGAGCGAGCAGTACTTC
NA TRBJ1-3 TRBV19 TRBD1 CASSATGASGNTIYF TGTGCCAGTAGTGCAACAGGGGCCTCCGGAAACACCATATATTTT
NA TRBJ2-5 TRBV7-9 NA CASSLNRGGTGTQYF TGTGCCAGCAGCTTAAACAGGGGGGGAACCGGGACCCAGTACTTC
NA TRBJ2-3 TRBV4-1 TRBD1 CASSQARGTDTQYF TGCGCCAGCAGCCAGGCCAGGGGGACAGATACGCAGTATTTT
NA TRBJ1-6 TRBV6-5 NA CASSKQEAPLHF TGTGCCAGCAGCAAACAAGAAGCACCCCTCCACTTT
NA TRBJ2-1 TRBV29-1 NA CSVLDYHSYNEQFF TGCAGCGTTCTGGACTACCATTCCTACAATGAGCAGTTCTTC
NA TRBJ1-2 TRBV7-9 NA CASSSPPSGNYGYTF TGTGCCAGCAGCTCACCCCCTTCAGGGAACTATGGCTACACCTTC
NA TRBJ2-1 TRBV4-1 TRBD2 CASSQVIGGNTYNEQFF TGCGCCAGCAGCCAAGTAATCGGGGGGAATACCTACAATGAGCAGTTCTTC
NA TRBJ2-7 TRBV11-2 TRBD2 CASSPRLPAGDHEQYF TGTGCCAGCAGCCCTCGACTACCAGCGGGAGACCACGAGCAGTACTTC
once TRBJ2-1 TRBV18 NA CASSPLSGYNEQFF TGTGCCAGCTCTCCGTTGTCGGGTTACAATGAGCAGTTCTTC
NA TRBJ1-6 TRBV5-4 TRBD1 CASSPGTAYNSPLHF TGTGCCAGCAGCCCTGGGACAGCATATAATTCACCCCTCCACTTT
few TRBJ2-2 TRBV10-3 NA CAILKGLGQSGELFF TGTGCCATCCTAAAGGGACTTGGTCAGTCCGGGGAGCTGTTTTTT
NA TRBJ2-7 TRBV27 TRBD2 CASSLAGGGPYEQYF TGTGCCAGCAGTTTAGCGGGAGGAGGACCCTACGAGCAGTACTTC
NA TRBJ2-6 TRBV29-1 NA CSVVERVTVLTF TGCAGCGTTGTCGAGCGGGTCACCGTCCTGACTTTC
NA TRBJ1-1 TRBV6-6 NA CASSSRVIGTEAFF TGTGCCAGCAGTTCCAGGGTTATTGGCACTGAAGCTTTCTTT
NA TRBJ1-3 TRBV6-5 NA CATRLDPASGNTIYF TGTGCCACCCGACTAGATCCGGCCTCTGGAAACACCATATATTTT
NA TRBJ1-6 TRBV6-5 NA CASRGEGSPLHF TGTGCCAGCAGAGGGGAGGGATCACCCCTCCACTTT
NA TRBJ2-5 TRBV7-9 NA CASSSLRNSETQYF TGTGCCAGCAGCTCCCTGCGGAATTCAGAGACCCAGTACTTC
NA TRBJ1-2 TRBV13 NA CASSLQQQKGYTF TGTGCCAGCAGCTTACAACAGCAGAAGGGCTACACCTTC
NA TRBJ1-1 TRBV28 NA CASSNRNTEAFF TGTGCCAGTTCGAACAGGAACACTGAAGCTTTCTTT
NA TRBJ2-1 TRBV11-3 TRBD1 CASSLEGTGGYNEQFF TGTGCCAGCAGCTTAGAAGGGACAGGGGGCTACAATGAGCAGTTCTTC
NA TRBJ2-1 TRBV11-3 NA CASSLSYPRVDNEQFF TGTGCCAGCAGCCTCAGTTATCCGAGGGTCGACAATGAGCAGTTCTTC
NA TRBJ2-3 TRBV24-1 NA CATSKTGPTFTDTQYF TGTGCCACCAGCAAAACAGGGCCCACGTTCACTGATACGCAGTATTTT
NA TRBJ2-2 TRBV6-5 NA CASSSRWLNTGELFF TGTGCCAGCAGTTCTCGATGGCTGAACACCGGGGAGCTGTTTTTT
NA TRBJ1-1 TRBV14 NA CASSQGGSLKAFF TGTGCCAGCAGCCAAGGTGGGAGCCTTAAAGCTTTCTTT
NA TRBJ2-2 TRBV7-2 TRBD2 CASSLPGLAGGTGELFF TGTGCCAGCAGCTTACCGGGACTAGCGGGAGGCACCGGGGAGCTGTTTTTT
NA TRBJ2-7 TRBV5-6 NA CASSLPGAASYEQYF TGTGCCAGCAGCTTACCGGGTGCAGCGTCCTACGAGCAGTACTTC
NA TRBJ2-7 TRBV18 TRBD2 CASSPDRGTSGSTEQYF TGTGCCAGCTCACCGGACAGGGGGACTAGCGGGAGTACCGAGCAGTACTTC
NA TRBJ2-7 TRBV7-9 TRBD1 CASSLPGQGYGEQYF TGTGCCAGCAGCCTCCCGGGACAGGGATATGGCGAGCAGTACTTC
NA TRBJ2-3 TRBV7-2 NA CASSLRETGTDTQYF TGTGCCAGCAGCTTACGAGAGACGGGGACAGATACGCAGTATTTT
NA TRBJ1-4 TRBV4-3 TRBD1 CASSQERTGHNEKLFF TGCGCCAGCAGCCAAGAGCGGACAGGGCACAATGAAAAACTGTTTTTT
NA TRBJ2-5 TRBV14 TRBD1 CASSPPPGTAQETQYF TGTGCCAGCAGCCCTCCTCCCGGGACAGCTCAAGAGACCCAGTACTTC
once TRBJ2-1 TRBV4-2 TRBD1 CASSQPQGFSYNEQFF TGTGCCAGCAGCCAACCACAGGGGTTCTCCTACAATGAGCAGTTCTTC
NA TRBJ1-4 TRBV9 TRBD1 CASSRGQGAGEKLFF TGTGCCAGCAGCCGGGGACAGGGGGCGGGAGAAAAACTGTTTTTT
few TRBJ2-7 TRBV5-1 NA CASRRDTYEQYF TGCGCCAGCAGAAGGGACACCTACGAGCAGTACTTC
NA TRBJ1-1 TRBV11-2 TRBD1 CASSPGDRKDGEAFF TGTGCCAGCAGCCCGGGGGACAGAAAAGACGGTGAAGCTTTCTTT
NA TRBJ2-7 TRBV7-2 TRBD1 CASSSRGTGVSYEQYF TGTGCCAGCAGCTCTAGGGGGACAGGGGTTTCCTACGAGCAGTACTTC